This T cell receptor beta chain was recovered during a study of blood T cell repertoires in COVID-19. The wider study: Spain, Italy and the United States supplied samples that represented acute and convalescent COVID-19. T cells, B-cell-depleted T cells, or PBMCs provided the cDNA or gDNA that served as material.

Sequencing was performed with immunoSEQ multiplex PCR; in TCRdb, only in-frame clones are kept and a portion is missing. Altogether 70,000 or so clones are present, over 75% being singletons, with the ten largest covering around 9.9%. Trimming left V 5 bases short and J 1 base short, with 11 bases between. Looked up from germline, CDR1 is MDHEN and CDR2 is SYDVKM. This CDR3 is built from 14 residues. The chain combines TRBV28 with TRBJ1-1, with D tentatively TRBD1 (5 bases). Sequencing input: peripheral blood. The TCR was taken from a man between 65 and 80 years old with active or convalescent COVID-19. CDR3 amino acids: CASSLQGRNTEAFF. Written as DNA, the CDR3 is TGTGCCAGCAGTCTTCAGGGTAGGAACACTGAAGCTTTCTTT.